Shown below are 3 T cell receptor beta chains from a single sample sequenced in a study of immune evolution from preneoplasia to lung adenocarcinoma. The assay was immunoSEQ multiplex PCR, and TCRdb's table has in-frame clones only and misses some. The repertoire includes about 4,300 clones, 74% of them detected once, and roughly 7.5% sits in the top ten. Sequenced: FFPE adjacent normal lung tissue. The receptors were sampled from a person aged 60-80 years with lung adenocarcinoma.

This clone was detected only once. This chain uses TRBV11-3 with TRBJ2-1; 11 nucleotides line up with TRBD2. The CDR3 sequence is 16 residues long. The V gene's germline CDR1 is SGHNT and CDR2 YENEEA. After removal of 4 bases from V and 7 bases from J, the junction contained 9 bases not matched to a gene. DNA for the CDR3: TGTGCCAGCAGCTCCTACGGGACTAGCGGAGGGAATGAGCAGTTCTTC. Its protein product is CASSSYGTSGGNEQFF.

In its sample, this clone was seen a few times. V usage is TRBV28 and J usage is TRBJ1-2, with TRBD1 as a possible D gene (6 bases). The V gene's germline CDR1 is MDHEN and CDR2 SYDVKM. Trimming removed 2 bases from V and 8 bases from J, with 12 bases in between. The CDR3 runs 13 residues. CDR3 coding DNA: TGTGCCAGCAGTTTAGGACAGCCTAAGGGCTACACCTTC. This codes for CASSLGQPKGYTF.

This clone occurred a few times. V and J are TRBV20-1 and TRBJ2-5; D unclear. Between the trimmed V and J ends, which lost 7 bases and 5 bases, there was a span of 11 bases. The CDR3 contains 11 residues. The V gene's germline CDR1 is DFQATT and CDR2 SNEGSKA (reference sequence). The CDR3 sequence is CSGSHSETQYF. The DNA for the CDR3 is TGCAGTGGGAGCCATTCCGAGACCCAGTACTTC.